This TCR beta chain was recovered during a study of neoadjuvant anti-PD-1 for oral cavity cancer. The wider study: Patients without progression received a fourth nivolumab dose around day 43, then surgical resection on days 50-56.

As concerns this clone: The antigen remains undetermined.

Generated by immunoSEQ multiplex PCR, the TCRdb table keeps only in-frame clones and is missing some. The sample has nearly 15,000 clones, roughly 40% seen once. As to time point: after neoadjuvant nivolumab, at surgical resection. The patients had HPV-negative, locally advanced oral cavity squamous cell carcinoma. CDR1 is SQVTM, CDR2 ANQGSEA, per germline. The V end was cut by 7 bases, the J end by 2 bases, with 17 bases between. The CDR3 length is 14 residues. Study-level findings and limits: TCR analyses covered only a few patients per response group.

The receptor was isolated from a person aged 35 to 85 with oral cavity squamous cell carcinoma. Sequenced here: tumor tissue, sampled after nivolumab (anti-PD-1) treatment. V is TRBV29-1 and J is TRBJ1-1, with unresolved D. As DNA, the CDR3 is TGCAGCGCTAAGAAATTCGAGGAAAACACTGAAGCTTTCTTT. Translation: CSAKKFEENTEAFF.